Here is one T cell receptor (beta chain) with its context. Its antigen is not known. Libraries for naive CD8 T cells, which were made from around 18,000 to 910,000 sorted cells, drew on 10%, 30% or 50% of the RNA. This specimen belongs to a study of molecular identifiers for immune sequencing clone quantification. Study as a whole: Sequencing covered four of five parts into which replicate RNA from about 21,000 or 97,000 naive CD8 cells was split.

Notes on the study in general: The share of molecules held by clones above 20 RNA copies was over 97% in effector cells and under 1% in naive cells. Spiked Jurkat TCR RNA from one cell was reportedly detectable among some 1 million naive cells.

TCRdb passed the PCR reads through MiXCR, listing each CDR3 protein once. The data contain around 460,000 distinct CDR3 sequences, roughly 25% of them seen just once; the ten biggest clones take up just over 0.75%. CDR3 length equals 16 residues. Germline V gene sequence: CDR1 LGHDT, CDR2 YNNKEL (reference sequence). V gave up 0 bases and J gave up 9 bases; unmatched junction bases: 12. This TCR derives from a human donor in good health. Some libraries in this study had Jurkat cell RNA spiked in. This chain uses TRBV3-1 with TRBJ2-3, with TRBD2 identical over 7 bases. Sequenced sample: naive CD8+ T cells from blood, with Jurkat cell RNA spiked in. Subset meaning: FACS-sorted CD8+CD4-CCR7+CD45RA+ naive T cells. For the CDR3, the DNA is TGTGCCAGCAGCCAAGACGCGCGGGGGTTAATGCAGACGCAGTATTTT. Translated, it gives CASSQDARGLMQTQYF.